This is a list of T cell receptor beta chains from one sample in a study of cytomegalovirus exposure and HLA in healthy donors. Clones were sequenced by immunoSEQ multiplex PCR, and TCRdb holds only the in-frame ones, with some missing. The sample lists about 150,000 clones, 70% to 80% occurring once. The sample comprised PBMCs. These receptors originate from a man over 45 in good health and CMV-seropositive. Each CDR3 is given with its conserved first and last residue. The D gene is left open where the match is weak. Clone size is not always given. Where it is, it says once, few, many or a class for expanded clones.

once	TRBD2	TRBV2	TRBJ2-7	TGTGCCAGCAGTCTGATGGTGGGGGGGGCCTACGAGCAGTACTTC	CASSLMVGGAYEQYF
NA	TRBD2	TRBV10-1	TRBJ2-2	TGCGCCAGCAGTTGGACTAGCGGGACGGCGAACACCGGGGAGCTGTTTTTT	CASSWTSGTANTGELFF
few	TRBD2	TRBV4-2	TRBJ2-1	TGTGCCAGCAGCCGAGAGGGGACTAGCGGGAGTTTGGGTCGTAGTGAGCAGTTCTTC	CASSREGTSGSLGRSEQFF
NA	TRBD2	TRBV5-4	TRBJ2-7	TGTGCCAGCAGTCCCTCCGCTAGCGGAAACTACGAGCAGTACTTC	CASSPSASGNYEQYF
NA	TRBD1	TRBV28	TRBJ1-2	TGTGCCACCGGGACAGCCCATTTGGGGTATGGCTACACCTTC	CATGTAHLGYGYTF
NA	NA	TRBV5-1	TRBJ2-1	TGCGCCAGCAGCCCCCCTAAGCGAGATGAGCAGTTCTTC	CASSPPKRDEQFF
NA	TRBD2	TRBV11-3	TRBJ2-7	TGTGCCAGCAGCTGGGGCCTAGCGGGAAGCGAGCAGTACTTC	CASSWGLAGSEQYF
NA	TRBD1	TRBV28	TRBJ1-5	TGTGCCAGCAGTCCGGGACAGGGCTGGCAGCCCCAGCATTTT	CASSPGQGWQPQHF
NA	TRBD2	TRBV2	TRBJ2-2	TGTGCCAGCAAACTAGCGGGGAACACCGGGGAGCTGTTTTTT	CASKLAGNTGELFF
NA	NA	TRBV27	TRBJ2-1	TGTGCCAGCAGTTTTCGGGGAACCTACAATGAGCAGTTCTTC	CASSFRGTYNEQFF
once	TRBD1	TRBV7-9	TRBJ1-4	TGTGCCAGCAGCTTCGACAGGGGAATTACTAATGAAAAACTGTTTTTT	CASSFDRGITNEKLFF
NA	NA	TRBV7-9	TRBJ2-5	TGTTCCAGCAGCTTAGGGATTTCCAGGGCCCTCCAAGAGACCCAGTACTTC	CSSSLGISRALQETQYF
NA	NA	TRBV5-4	TRBJ2-3	TGTGCCAGCAGCTTACAGCGGGGCACAGATACGCAGTATTTT	CASSLQRGTDTQYF
NA	NA	TRBV28	TRBJ1-5	TGTGCCAGCAGCCCCCCGGGGATAGGCAATCAGCCCCAGCATTTT	CASSPPGIGNQPQHF
NA	TRBD2	TRBV5-1	TRBJ2-3	TGCGCCAGCAGCTTGGGACTAGCGGGAGAGGATACGCAGTATTTT	CASSLGLAGEDTQYF
NA	NA	TRBV29-1	TRBJ2-3	TGCAGCGTAGGACAGGGAGGGACAGATACGCAGTATTTT	CSVGQGGTDTQYF
few	TRBD2	TRBV6-5	TRBJ2-1	TGTGCCAGCAGTTACTCCGCTAGCGGGAGTATCTATGAGCAGTTCTTC	CASSYSASGSIYEQFF
once	TRBD1	TRBV2	TRBJ2-1	TGTGCCAGCACTCCGGTTGGACAGGGGGCCTACAATGAGCAGTTCTTC	CASTPVGQGAYNEQFF
NA	TRBD1	TRBV28	TRBJ2-4	TGTGCCAGCAGTTTATTGGACAGGGCGGGGGCCAAAAACATTCAGTACTTC	CASSLLDRAGAKNIQYF
NA	NA	TRBV5-4	TRBJ2-1	TGTGCCAGCAGCGCAGGAACGAATGAGCAGTTCTTC	CASSAGTNEQFF
NA	NA	TRBV5-4	TRBJ2-7	TGTGCCAGCAGCCCCGCGGGGACAGTCTCCTACGAGCAGTACTTC	CASSPAGTVSYEQYF
NA	TRBD2	TRBV5-1	TRBJ2-5	TGCGCCAGCAGCTTGGGTAGGACTAGCGGACAAGAAGAGACCCAGTACTTC	CASSLGRTSGQEETQYF
NA	TRBD2	TRBV28	TRBJ2-1	TGTGCCAGCAGTTTTCATCTCCCGGGACTAGCTGGCAATGAGCAGTTCTTC	CASSFHLPGLAGNEQFF
NA	TRBD1	TRBV5-1	TRBJ1-2	TGCGCCAGCAGCTGGGGGGACAGGGACTATGGCTACACCTTC	CASSWGDRDYGYTF
NA	NA	TRBV5-6	TRBJ2-2	TGTGCCAGCAGCTTATGGCAGGCTGGGAACACCGGGGAGCTGTTTTTT	CASSLWQAGNTGELFF
NA	NA	TRBV12-2	TRBJ2-7	TGTGCAAGTCGCTTAATCAAGCGGGCGACAGGGGTACCCTACGAGCAGTACTTC	CASRLIKRATGVPYEQYF
NA	TRBD1	TRBV5-1	TRBJ2-5	TGCGCCAGCAGCATACCGACAGGGGGCGAAGAGACCCAGTACTTC	CASSIPTGGEETQYF
NA	TRBD1	TRBV7-3	TRBJ1-6	TGTGCCAGCAGCCCCGGGACAGGGGGGAATTCACCCCTCCACTTT	CASSPGTGGNSPLHF
NA	TRBD1	TRBV19	TRBJ2-5	TGTGCCAGCCACGCCGTGGACAGGGGGCAAGAGACCCAGTACTTC	CASHAVDRGQETQYF
NA	NA	TRBV27	TRBJ2-6	TGTGCCAGCGGACAATTATCTGGGGCCAACGTCCTGACTTTC	CASGQLSGANVLTF
NA	TRBD1	TRBV11-1	TRBJ1-1	TGTGCCAGCAGCCGGACAGGGTGGGACACTGAAGCTTTCTTT	CASSRTGWDTEAFF
NA	NA	TRBV18	TRBJ1-4	TGTGCCAGCTCAGGAGATACTAATGAAAAACTGTTTTTT	CASSGDTNEKLFF
NA	TRBD1	TRBV5-1	TRBJ1-1	TGCGCCAGCAGCCCGGGGACAGGGGAGACTGAAGCTTTCTTT	CASSPGTGETEAFF
NA	TRBD2	TRBV5-1	TRBJ2-1	TGCGCCAGCAGCTTGGCCGGGCTAGCGGACAATGAGCAGTTCTTC	CASSLAGLADNEQFF
NA	NA	TRBV28	TRBJ1-1	TGTGCCAGCGCCACCCAAACCCCAGGCACTGAAGCTTTCTTT	CASATQTPGTEAFF
NA	NA	TRBV7-9	TRBJ1-5	TGTGCCAGCAGCTCACAGGGTATTCAGCCCCAGCATTTT	CASSSQGIQPQHF
NA	NA	TRBV19	TRBJ1-5	TGTGCCAGTAACGAGGGTGGGACTTATCAGCCCCAGCATTTT	CASNEGGTYQPQHF
NA	TRBD1	TRBV29-1	TRBJ2-5	TGCAGCGTGCTCTGGGACAGGGCCTATGGAGAGACCCAGTACTTC	CSVLWDRAYGETQYF
NA	TRBD1	TRBV18	TRBJ1-2	TGTGCCAGCTCCCCGGGACAGGGGGCGAACTATGGCTACACCTTC	CASSPGQGANYGYTF
NA	TRBD2	TRBV6-1	TRBJ2-5	TGTGCCAGCAGTGAGGCTAGCGGTTGGGAGACCCAGTACTTC	CASSEASGWETQYF
NA	NA	TRBV28	TRBJ2-7	TGTGCCAGCAGTTTGGGAGGCTACGAGCAGTACTTC	CASSLGGYEQYF
few	NA	TRBV5-1	TRBJ1-5	TGCGCCAGCAGCTTGGGGGGGGGATTGCAGCCCCAGCATTTT	CASSLGGGLQPQHF
NA	NA	TRBV6-1	TRBJ2-5	TGTGCCAGCAGTTCGACCGGGTACCAAGAGACCCAGTACTTC	CASSSTGYQETQYF
few	TRBD2	TRBV5-1	TRBJ2-1	TGCGCCAGCAGCTTCGGGACTAGCGGGGGAGATGAGCAGTTCTTC	CASSFGTSGGDEQFF
NA	NA	TRBV27	TRBJ1-1	TGTGCCAGCAGTTCCCGACCCGAGGGCACTGAAGCTTTCTTT	CASSSRPEGTEAFF
few	NA	TRBV28	TRBJ2-2	TGTGCCAGCAGTTTAGAGGTTACCGGGGAGCTGTTTTTT	CASSLEVTGELFF
NA	NA	TRBV7-9	TRBJ2-7	TGTTCCAGCAGCTCGGGACAAATGAGGGAGCAGTACTTC	CSSSSGQMREQYF
NA	NA	TRBV6-6	TRBJ1-5	TGTGCCAGCACCCCCGGACAGAGCAATAGCAATCAGCCCCAGCATTTT	CASTPGQSNSNQPQHF
NA	NA	TRBV21-1	TRBJ2-3	TGTGCCAGCACCAGCACCGGGGCGGGAGTCCCTCGGCAGACAGATACGCAGTATTTT	CASTSTGAGVPRQTDTQYF
NA	TRBD1	TRBV28	TRBJ1-2	TGTGCCAGCAGGCCCGGGACAGGGGACGGCTACACCTTC	CASRPGTGDGYTF
once	NA	TRBV9	TRBJ2-1	TGTGCCAGCAGCGTAGGGGGACGGGGGTACAATGAGCAGTTCTTC	CASSVGGRGYNEQFF
NA	NA	TRBV5-1	TRBJ2-2	TGCGCCAGCAGCTTTGGCCGACTAGATGGTGGCACCGGGGAGCTGTTTTTT	CASSFGRLDGGTGELFF
NA	NA	TRBV30	TRBJ2-3	TGTGCCTGGTGCCGTCCGGCGGTAGATACGCAGTATTTT	CAWCRPAVDTQYF